A single sample gave rise to the 5 T cell receptor beta chains below, sequenced in a study of cytomegalovirus exposure and HLA in healthy donors. Sequencing was performed with immunoSEQ multiplex PCR; in TCRdb, only in-frame clones are kept and a portion is missing. The repertoire has 70,000 or so clones, roughly 92% of them found once; the top ten carry about 2.1%. The sample consisted of PBMCs. These receptors were collected from a woman aged 18-29 years in good health and CMV-seropositive.

The rearrangement joins TRBV20-1 to TRBJ1-1, with a tentative D call TRBD1 (6 bases). The CDR3 consists of 11 residues. Germline V gene data show CDR1 as DFQATT and CDR2 as SNEGSKA (reference sequence). The germline V and J ends were trimmed by 6 bases and 8 bases, with 13 bases remaining between them. CDR3 loop: CSAYPGTEAFF. CDR3 nucleotide sequence: TGCAGTGCATACCCCGGGACAGAAGCTTTCTTT.

Of note for this clone: Other DNA sequences from this sample encode an identical CDR3 as well. This chain uses TRBV7-3 with TRBJ2-2; 14 bases fit TRBD2. From germline, CDR1 is SGHTA and CDR2 FQGTGA. The CDR3 has 16 amino acids. V lost 3 bases and J lost 5; bases outside the gene matches: 2. CDR3 DNA sequence: TGTGCCAGCAGCTTGGGACTAGCGGGAGTTACCGGGGAGCTGTTTTTT. It yields the protein CASSLGLAGVTGELFF.

The chain combines TRBV5-1 with TRBJ2-7; 8 positions agree with TRBD2. V was clipped by 2 bases and J by 3 bases; unmatched bases: 16. Germline CDR1 reads SGHRS; CDR2 reads YFSETQ. The CDR3 consists of 18 residues. The CDR3 DNA follows: TGCGCCAGCAGCTTACCAAAATTCCCGGGACTAGTGGTCTACGAGCAGTACTTC. Translating gives CASSLPKFPGLVVYEQYF.

The chain links TRBV11-2 to TRBJ1-2; 7 nucleotides align to TRBD1. Germline values: CDR1 SGHAT, CDR2 FQNNGV. CDR3 length equals 14 residues. V was clipped by 1 base and J by 6 bases; unmatched bases: 5. The CDR3 nucleotides read TGTGCCAGCAGCTTAGGCGACAGGGAAGATGGCTACACCTTC. It is translated as CASSLGDREDGYTF.

V is TRBV9 and J is TRBJ2-1, with D maybe TRBD2 (7 bases). V was shortened by 0 bases and J by 8 bases, with 21 bases between the two germline ends. Germline-derived CDR1 and CDR2 are SGDLS and YYNGEE. The length of the CDR3 is 17 residues. The CDR3, as DNA: TGTGCCAGCAGCGTAGGAGGGAGGGGGAACTCCGACCATGAGCAGTTCTTC. The encoded protein is CASSVGGRGNSDHEQFF.